This T cell receptor beta chain is drawn from a study of cytomegalovirus exposure and HLA in healthy donors. Broader study findings: The authors enumerated around 150 TCR beta chains as linked to cytomegalovirus. Reportedly, TCR beta sequences accurately predicted HLA-A and HLA-B alleles in most subjects. Later analysis associated a missense DCLRE1C variant with TCR beta V- and J-gene trimming.

Primers: 60 Vbeta forward and 13 Jbeta reverse. Assay used: immunoSEQ multiplex PCR; TCRdb lists only in-frame clones, some missing. The sample records about 43,000 clones, 50% to 75% being singletons. Germline CDR1 is SEHNR and CDR2 is FQNEAQ (reference sequence). The CDR3 spans 15 residues. After removal of 3 bases from V and 7 bases from J, the junction contained 8 bases not matched to a gene. Worth noting for this clone: Its antigen is currently unknown.

The sequence came from a human donor in good health. The chain couples TRBV7-9 to TRBJ1-2; 10 nucleotides agree with TRBD1. The sample taken for sequencing was PBMCs. Written as DNA, the CDR3 is TGTGCCAGCAGCTTCGGACAGGGGGAGTTATCTGGCTACACCTTC. Encoded protein: CASSFGQGELSGYTF.